This TCR beta chain emerged from a study of OX40 agonist ivuxolimab in advanced cancers. Study-wide results and limits: Dosing at 0.1 to 3.0 mg/kg was accompanied by clonal expansion of CD4+ and CD8+ blood T cells by week 6.

This clone was recorded once. Its antigen is not known. Germline assignment: CDR1 SGHDT and CDR2 YYEEEE. Trimming stripped 5 bases from V and 7 bases from J, with 14 bases between. The CDR3 covers 13 residues. Repertoires were generated with immunoSEQ multiplex PCR, while TCRdb's copy carries only in-frame clones and drops some. The sample records tens of thousands of clones, 70% to 80% being singletons. The genes are TRBV5-6 and TRBJ2-3, with a possible D match to TRBD2 (5 bases). The material sequenced was CD4+ or CD8+ T cells sorted from blood, taken in a trial of the OX40 agonist ivuxolimab. This receptor was identified in an adult with an advanced solid tumor such as melanoma, head and neck, liver or kidney cancer. CDR3 coding DNA: TGTGCCAGCAGAACCGGGATTCTCTATACGCAGTATTTT. It is translated as CASRTGILYTQYF.